The 30 T cell receptor beta chains below all came from one sample that was sequenced in a study of blood T cell repertoires in COVID-19. Some clones are missing from TCRdb's copy, which holds only in-frame ones; the method was immunoSEQ multiplex PCR. This sample yields about 100,000 clones, of which about 83% are seen a single time; more than 9% belongs to the top ten. Sequencing input: peripheral blood. The receptors stem from a man aged 35 to 55 with active or convalescent COVID-19.

This clone was detected ten times or more. The CDR3 here is CASSLRGQGAIRSYNEQFF. The CDR3, as DNA: TGTGCCAGCAGCTTAAGGGGACAGGGGGCAATAAGGTCCTACAATGAGCAGTTCTTC. The V gene is TRBV7-6, the J gene TRBJ2-1; 12 positions match TRBD1. V lost 2 bases, J lost 1 base, and 9 bases stayed unmatched. The CDR3 has 19 amino acids. The germline gives CDR1 SGHVS, CDR2 FNYEAQ.

This clone was recorded a few times. The rearrangement joins TRBV5-1 to TRBJ2-7; D perhaps matches TRBD1 (5 bases). Germline V lookup: CDR1 SGHRS, CDR2 YFSETQ. The CDR3 length is 15 residues. Deletions cut 3 bases from V and 2 bases from J, with 15 bases between. CDR3 residues: CASSYGTGRPYEQYF. The CDR3 coding sequence is TGCGCCAGCAGCTATGGAACAGGACGACCCTACGAGCAGTACTTC.

V is TRBV6-6 and J is TRBJ2-1; 10 bases match TRBD1. Germline loops: CDR1 MNHNY, CDR2 SVGAGI (reference sequence). CDR3 size: 14 residues. The V gene end was trimmed by 6 bases and the J gene end by 6 bases; junction bases not matched to a gene: 5. Here the CDR3 reads CASSKDRGGNEQFF. In DNA, the CDR3 is TGTGCCAGCAGCAAGGACAGGGGGGGCAATGAGCAGTTCTTC.

The table lists this clone with many counts. In the same sample, other DNA sequences code for this CDR3. V gene TRBV7-2 combines with J gene TRBJ2-5, with D possibly being TRBD2 (7 bases). Germline CDR1 and CDR2: SGHTA and FQGNSA. This CDR3 comprises 14 residues. Trimming took 0 bases from V and 5 from J, leaving 10 bases between them. CDR3 amino acids: CASSLAGGLETQYF. In DNA form, the CDR3 reads TGTGCCAGCAGCTTAGCGGGGGGGCTTGAGACCCAGTACTTC.

V gene TRBV5-1 combines with J gene TRBJ1-2; D may be TRBD1 (5 bases). The CDR3 length is 14 residues. V was trimmed by 0 bases and J by 4 bases, leaving 10 bases between them. In germline, CDR1 is SGHRS, CDR2 YFSETQ. The CDR3 nucleotides read TGCGCCAGCAGCTTGGCTCAGGGCAGCTATGGCTACACCTTC. Translated: CASSLAQGSYGYTF.

This sequence joins TRBV4-2 and TRBJ1-6; D remains unclear. The CDR3 is made up of 15 amino acids. CDR1 and CDR2 from the germline V gene are LGHNA and YNFKEQ. Trimming removed 0 bases at V and 14 bases at J, with 17 bases between. As DNA, the CDR3 is TGTGCCAGCAGCCAAGATCTCCCGGGGAAGAGAACCCTCCACTTT. Amino acid sequence: CASSQDLPGKRTLHF.

The chain recombines TRBV28 with TRBJ1-4; 10 nucleotides match TRBD1. This CDR3 region has 15 residues. The V and J ends lost 8 bases and 8 bases, in that order; junction bases with no gene match: 11. The V gene's germline CDR1 is MDHEN and CDR2 SYDVKM. The CDR3 is CASGGTGQGEEKLFF. The CDR3 nucleotides are TGTGCCAGCGGGGGAACTGGACAGGGGGAGGAAAAACTGTTTTTT.

This clone was observed a single time. The chain has TRBV5-1 and TRBJ2-2, with D tentatively TRBD2 (6 bases). Trimming took off 0 bases at V and 6 bases at J, with 18 bases between the two ends. This CDR3 region has 17 residues. CDR1 is SGHRS, CDR2 YFSETQ, per germline. The CDR3 region has the DNA TGCGCCAGCAGCTTGGCCAGAAATAGCAGGGAGGCCGGGGAGCTGTTTTTT. Its protein product is CASSLARNSREAGELFF.

CDR3 sequence: CSVISPGANVLTF. CDR3 coding DNA: TGCAGCGTTATCAGTCCTGGGGCCAACGTCCTGACTTTC. The chain has TRBV29-1 and TRBJ2-6, with D hard to call. The CDR3 loop spans 13 amino acids. V lost 5 bases to trimming and J lost 2 bases, with 7 bases between them. Germline assignment: CDR1 SQVTM and CDR2 ANQGSEA.

The chain is built from TRBV5-1 and TRBJ2-5; 13 positions agree with TRBD2. The CDR3 length is 16 residues. V shed 4 bases and J 2 bases; nucleotides not matched to a gene: 5. CDR1 SGHRS and CDR2 YFSETQ come from the germline V gene. CDR3 loop: CASSPGLAGAQETQYF. CDR3 DNA: TGCGCCAGCAGCCCCGGACTAGCGGGGGCTCAAGAGACCCAGTACTTC.

This clone showed up just once. The rearrangement joins TRBV18 to TRBJ1-5; D perhaps matches TRBD1 (6 bases). V lost 6 bases to trimming and J lost 1 base, with 16 bases between them. CDR1 is KGHSH and CDR2 is LQKENI in the germline V gene. The CDR3 covers 16 residues. The CDR3 reads CASSPGQGESNQPQHF. The CDR3, as DNA: TGTGCCAGCTCTCCGGGACAAGGAGAAAGCAATCAGCCCCAGCATTTT.

The genes are TRBV9 and TRBJ2-1; D gene uncertain. V lost 0 bases to trimming and J lost 6 bases, with 7 bases between them. The CDR3 sequence is 13 residues long. Germline V CDR1 and CDR2: SGDLS, YYNGEE. The CDR3 DNA follows: TGTGCCAGCAGCGTAGTAGTGAGCAATGAGCAGTTCTTC. Translation: CASSVVVSNEQFF. Full variable domain (remainder filled in from reference TRBV9 and TRBJ2-1): DSGVTQTPKHLITATGQRVTLRCSPRSGDLSVYWYQQSLDQGLQFLIQYYNGEERAKGNILERFSAQQFPDLHSELNLSSLELGDSALYFCASSVVVSNEQFFGPGTRLTVL.

V usage is TRBV29-1 and J usage is TRBJ1-1; 7 positions agree with TRBD1. V gave up 3 bases and J gave up 10 bases; unmatched junction bases: 5. Germline CDR1 reads SQVTM; CDR2 reads ANQGSEA. CDR3 length: 11 amino acids. CDR3 bases: TGCAGCGTTGATATGGCAGGGGGAGCTTTCTTT. The encoded protein is CSVDMAGGAFF.

The V call is TRBV5-1, the J call TRBJ1-1; D may be TRBD1 (5 bases). The CDR3 is 15 residues long. The germline V gene has CDR1 SGHRS and CDR2 YFSETQ. Trimming removed 3 bases from V and 0 bases from J, with 12 bases in between. CDR3 loop: CASSSVGGMNTEAFF. The DNA of the CDR3 is TGCGCCAGCAGCTCGGTGGGGGGGATGAACACTGAAGCTTTCTTT. The full variable domain, with the rest looked up from reference TRBV5-1 and TRBJ1-1, is KAGVTQTPRYLIKTRGQQVTLSCSPISGHRSVSWYQQTPGQGLQFLFEYFSETQRNKGNFPGRFSGRQFSNSRSEMNVSTLELGDSALYLCASSSVGGMNTEAFFGQGTRLTVV.

The chain combines TRBV14 with TRBJ1-4, with D hard to call. Per the germline V gene, CDR1 is SGHDN and CDR2 is FVKESK. V shed 1 base and J shed 10 bases, with 19 bases lying between them. CDR3 size: 16 residues. The CDR3 DNA reads as TGTGCCAGCAGCCAAGGTTCCGGGATAGCGAAGGGAAAACTGTTTTTT. This sequence encodes CASSQGSGIAKGKLFF. The variable domain in full, completed from reference TRBV14 and TRBJ1-4, reads EAGVTQFPSHSVIEKGQTVTLRCDPISGHDNLYWYRRVMGKEIKFLLHFVKESKQDESGMPNNRFLAERTGGTYSTLKVQPAELEDSGVYFCASSQGSGIAKGKLFFGSGTQLSVL.

This sequence joins TRBV5-8 and TRBJ2-7; D may be TRBD1 (6 bases). The CDR3 is 14 residues long. Trimming took off 0 bases at V and 1 base at J, with 8 bases between the two ends. Germline V lookup: CDR1 SGHTS, CDR2 YDEGEE. The CDR3 DNA reads TGTGCCAGCAGCTTGGGGACAGTATCCTACGAGCAGTACTTC. This translates into CASSLGTVSYEQYF.

This chain uses TRBV6-2 or TRBV6-3 with TRBJ1-1; D gene ambiguous. CDR1 is MNHEY and CDR2 is SVGEGT in the germline V gene. The CDR3 spans 15 residues. Trimming left V 5 bases short and J 0 bases short, with 13 bases between. CDR3 residues: CASSNGRGLNTEAFF. In DNA, the CDR3 is TGTGCCAGCAGTAATGGAAGAGGATTGAACACTGAAGCTTTCTTT.

This clone was observed once. This chain joins TRBV7-3 and TRBJ2-3, with TRBD2 matching over 9 bases. V dropped 1 base and J dropped 2; count of bases not matched to a gene: 4. This CDR3 is built from 16 residues. CDR1 and CDR2 from the germline V gene are SGHTA and FQGTGA. The DNA of the CDR3 is TGTGCCAGCAGCTTAATTGGCGGGGGGGCCACAGATACGCAGTATTTT. It is translated as CASSLIGGGATDTQYF.

The chain carries TRBV5-5 and TRBJ2-5; D is unresolved. The CDR3 runs 14 residues. Germline V CDR1 and CDR2: SGHKS, YYEKEE (reference sequence). V was cut by 0 bases and J by 1 base, with 7 bases left in between. The CDR3 DNA sequence: TGTGCCAGCAGCTTGGTTGGAGTCCAAGAGACCCAGTACTTC. It specifies CASSLVGVQETQYF.

The genes are TRBV2 and TRBJ1-6; unclear D gene. V dropped 4 bases and J dropped 8 bases, with 3 bases sitting between them. The CDR3 is 11 residues long. Germline-derived CDR1 and CDR2 are SNHLY and FYNNEI. The CDR3 coding sequence is TGTGCCAGCAGTGTCTATTCACCCCTCCACTTT. Encoded protein: CASSVYSPLHF.

This clone has a single count. The rearrangement links TRBV2 to TRBJ1-2; D ambiguous. The CDR3 covers 14 residues. The germline gives CDR1 SNHLY, CDR2 FYNNEI. Trimming cost V 3 bases and J 3 bases, with 11 bases left between them. Here the CDR3 DNA reads TGTGCCAGCAGTGATGACACTTACGACTATGGCTACACCTTC. It specifies CASSDDTYDYGYTF.

The gene calls are TRBV5-1 and TRBJ1-2, with D possibly TRBD1 on 5 matching bases. Germline V gene data show CDR1 as SGHRS and CDR2 as YFSETQ. The CDR3 extends over 12 amino acids. V dropped 0 bases and J dropped 6 bases, with 6 bases sitting between them. CDR3 sequence: CASSLAGNGYTF. As DNA, the CDR3 is TGCGCCAGCAGCTTGGCAGGGAATGGCTACACCTTC.

On this clone: Distinct nucleotide sequences in the sample also encode this CDR3. The chain carries TRBV19 and TRBJ1-1, with TRBD1 matching over 8 bases. J was trimmed by 2 bases and V by 6 bases; bases with no gene match: 8. Germline lookup yields CDR1 LNHDA and CDR2 SQIVND (reference sequence). The CDR3 spans 15 residues. CDR3 DNA sequence: TGTGCCAGTAGCCCTCAGGGGGCTCTTAACACTGAAGCTTTCTTT. It translates to CASSPQGALNTEAFF.

This clone appeared many times. The chain couples TRBV11-2 to TRBJ1-5, with TRBD1 identical over 9 bases. J gave up 3 bases and V 4 bases, and 4 bases lay outside the gene matches. The CDR3 has 15 amino acids. Germline-derived CDR1 and CDR2 are SGHAT and FQNNGV. This CDR3 is CASSSTGGNNQPQHF. The CDR3 DNA is TGTGCCAGCAGCTCCACAGGGGGCAACAATCAGCCCCAGCATTTT.

The V call is TRBV18, the J call TRBJ2-5, with 7 bases fitting TRBD1. CDR1 KGHSH and CDR2 LQKENI come from the germline V gene. The CDR3 covers 17 residues. J lost 1 base, V lost 4 bases, and 12 bases had no gene match. The CDR3 loop is CASSLGRAGGFQETQYF. For the CDR3, the DNA is TGTGCCAGCTCACTAGGCCGGGCAGGGGGTTTCCAAGAGACCCAGTACTTC.

The chain combines TRBV19 with TRBJ2-3; 8 bases line up with TRBD2. The J segment lost 1 base and the V segment lost 9 bases, leaving 6 bases of the junction unmatched. The CDR3 covers 14 residues. Per germline, CDR1 LNHDA and CDR2 SQIVND (reference sequence). CDR3: CASRKRGRTDTQYF. For the CDR3, the DNA is TGTGCCAGCAGGAAGCGGGGGCGCACAGATACGCAGTATTTT.

The table lists this clone with a few counts. This chain links TRBV7-6 with TRBJ2-2; TRBD2 aligns across 11 bases. CDR1 and CDR2 (germline): SGHVS, FNYEAQ. The CDR3 totals 18 residues. J gave up 0 bases and V 3 bases, and 6 bases lay outside the gene matches. The CDR3 region has the DNA TGTGCCAGCAGCTTGACTCTAGCGGGGGGAACGAACACCGGGGAGCTGTTTTTT. Amino acids: CASSLTLAGGTNTGELFF.

This clone was counted once. The gene calls are TRBV5-6 and TRBJ1-5; D perhaps matches TRBD1 (5 bases). Per germline, CDR1 SGHDT and CDR2 YYEEEE. The V and J ends lost 2 bases and 2 bases respectively, with 11 bases between them. The CDR3 covers 15 residues. For the CDR3, the DNA is TGTGCCAGCAGCTTCAGGGAGGAAGGCAATCAGCCCCAGCATTTT. It codes for CASSFREEGNQPQHF.

This chain connects TRBV4-3 to TRBJ1-1, with D possibly being TRBD1 (5 bases). CDR3 length: 14 residues. V was shortened by 4 bases and J by 2 bases, with 11 bases between the two germline ends. Germline values: CDR1 LGHNA, CDR2 YSLEER. Here the CDR3 reads CASSRGAGNTEAFF. The CDR3, as DNA: TGCGCCAGCAGCCGAGGGGCGGGAAACACTGAAGCTTTCTTT.

The chain couples TRBV5-1 to TRBJ1-4; D uncertain. The CDR3 has 15 residues. The V gene lost 7 bases and the J gene lost 5 bases, with 18 bases spanning the gap. CDR1 SGHRS and CDR2 YFSETQ come from the germline V gene. Here the CDR3 reads CASARGGGGNEKLFF. The CDR3 coding sequence is TGCGCCAGCGCACGGGGAGGAGGTGGGAATGAAAAACTGTTTTTT.